This T cell receptor (beta chain) was found in a study of T cells in Graves' hyperthyroidism and ophthalmopathy (dated by TCRdb to about 2019). At the level of the whole study: Peripheral blood was collected at initial diagnosis, before any treatment. To identify TCR V-J signatures that set the groups apart, the researchers used a discovery cohort of 100 patients, made up of 40 to 45 with Graves' ophthalmopathy and around 58 with stable Graves' hyperthyroidism. Prospective prediction of ophthalmopathy was tested in an independent validation cohort consisting of 18 to 20 hyperthyroidism patients and some 16 patients who later progressed to ophthalmopathy. The 85 to 100 discovery patients were randomly split 7:3 into training and test sets. In about 6 Graves' hyperthyroidism patients, the study also compared T-cell repertoires from thyroid tissue with T-cell repertoires from blood. Once sampling was done, hyperthyroidism patients were given methimazole at a starting dose of 30 mg daily, whereas ophthalmopathy patients were given high-dose intravenous methylprednisolone. The paper reports TCR Vbeta CDR3 sequencing of fewer than 150 peripheral blood samples: under 45 ophthalmopathy, under 80 hyperthyroidism and roughly 17 progressor patients.

V is pared back by 2 bases and J by 2 bases, with 13 bases lying between the germline termini. CDR1 and CDR2 were assigned from the germline V gene (reference sequence) as MNHEY and SMNVEV. From its cysteine to its phenylalanine, the CDR3 spans 15 amino acids. Only the CDR3 part of the read is kept: 45 bases, read in frame from the first base. The TCR beta CDR3 regions were amplified from the RNA transcripts. For the first round of RT-PCR on the TCR CDR3, the HTBI primer set was used together with the Qiagen OneStep RT-PCR kit. The libraries were constructed in a second round of multiplex PCR and then size-selected and purified. Libraries were sequenced paired-end with 100 bp reads on an Illumina HiSeq2000. From the authors' description of their analysis: SOAPnuke was used to process the raw data, throwing out any read that contained adapters or uncalled bases, had a mean Phred below 15, or lacked an exact constant-primer or identifier match. COPE v1.2.5 was used to merge the high-quality paired reads, and each unique nucleotide sequence was defined as a clonotype. MiTCR v1.1 was used to align clonotypes to the IMGT TRBV, TRBD and TRBJ reference segments. Only V-J combinations with frequency above 0.0001, covering 99% to 99.2% of repertoires, were analysed. The TCS score was defined as the ratio of F50 (clonal expansion) to E x V (chaos), calculated using BLOSUM62-based TCRdist between CDR3 peptides within each V-J. Welch's t-statistics and random forest reduced roughly 500 V-J features to roughly 13, which were used in a naive Bayes classifier (R e1071). Using fastp at Q25 and MiXCR, TCRdb reprocessed the public reads and kept productive beta chains. For every CDR3 protein sequence, its rows merge into one entry that carries the most common genes and DNA. The V and J calls were determined by TCRdb, not by the authors. Counted in this sample were some 740,000 distinct CDR3 sequences; 14% of them appeared once. Jointly, the top ten make up 10% to 13% of the sample.

What the work shows at the level of the full study, not this receptor alone: No statistical method was used to fix the sample size in advance, and group allocation was not hidden from the investigators. During validation, the model predicted progression to ophthalmopathy a median of around six months ahead of onset, with almost 71% sensitivity and 72.22% specificity. A model built on a 13 V-J signature distinguished ophthalmopathy from stable hyperthyroidism, reaching roughly 88% sensitivity and 81.08% specificity in cross-validation and 80%/75% in testing. Most expanded thyroid clonotypes (frequency above 0.001) were also detected in blood, suggesting blood repertoires may reflect thyroid immune responses.

Graves' hyperthyroidism was defined as stable when no progression to ophthalmopathy occurred over 18 months of follow-up. The hyperthyroidism patients were between 18 and 65 years old and newly diagnosed, with a disease duration of less than 2 months. Any patient with an uncontrolled infection, another autoimmune disease, pregnancy or lactation was excluded. Diagnoses relied on clinical symptoms, serum thyroxine and TRAb, thyroid ultrasound and orbital computed tomography. PBMCs were separated from 8 to 10 ml of fresh peripheral blood using Ficoll-Paque density gradient centrifugation. Total RNA was extracted with Trizol reagent, and quality was checked on an Agilent 2100 Bioanalyzer. This clonotype was observed many times. What this receptor recognizes is not known. Within one base of it there is no much larger clone, and no base qualities were kept.

This sequence uses TRBV27 and TRBJ2-7; TRBD1 is possibly the D segment (6 matching bases). The sequencing sample was made of blood. This receptor was taken from a woman aged 18-35 years with Graves' hyperthyroidism. The DNA reads as follows: TGTGCCAGCAGTTTAACTCAGGGGAACCCCTACGAGCAGTACTTC. It is translated as CASSLTQGNPYEQYF.